This T cell receptor beta chain was sequenced for a study of memory CD4+ T cells and cytomegalovirus serostatus. Germline V gene sequence: CDR1 MDHEN, CDR2 SYDVKM. V dropped 7 bases and J dropped 4 bases, with 17 bases sitting between them. CDR3 size: 14 residues. The sort gate was single viable CD3+CD4+CD8-CD45RO+ cells for memory CD4+ T cells. Libraries were prepared by immunoSEQ multiplex PCR; TCRdb keeps only in-frame clonotypes and omits some of them. The sample lists some 57,000 clones; under 80% were seen once. The genes are TRBV28 and TRBJ2-7; possibly TRBD2 for D (5 bases). Sequencing input: memory CD4+ T cells from blood. The clonotype comes from an adult in good health and CMV-seronegative. The CDR3 protein is CASTLEGGAYEQYF. The CDR3, as DNA: TGTGCCAGCACCTTAGAGGGCGGAGCATACGAGCAGTACTTC.